This T cell receptor beta chain was retrieved from a study of blood T cell repertoires in COVID-19. Study-level information: In each case, the material was cDNA or gDNA derived from T cells, B-cell-depleted T cells, or PBMCs.

Sequencing was performed with immunoSEQ multiplex PCR; in TCRdb, only in-frame clones are kept and a portion is missing. The sample contains some 60,000 clones, about 83% of which appear only once. Germline-derived CDR1 and CDR2 are KGHDR and SFDVKD. The CDR3 runs 16 residues. V was shortened by 2 bases and J by 7 bases, with 19 bases between the two germline ends. The genes are TRBV24-1 and TRBJ1-2; D might be TRBD1 (5 bases). The sequence came from a man aged 45-65 years with COVID-19, enrolled during active disease. Sample: peripheral blood. CDR3 bases: TGTGCCACCAGTGATTCCCGGGACTCACCCTTGGGTGGCTACACCTTC. Residues: CATSDSRDSPLGGYTF.